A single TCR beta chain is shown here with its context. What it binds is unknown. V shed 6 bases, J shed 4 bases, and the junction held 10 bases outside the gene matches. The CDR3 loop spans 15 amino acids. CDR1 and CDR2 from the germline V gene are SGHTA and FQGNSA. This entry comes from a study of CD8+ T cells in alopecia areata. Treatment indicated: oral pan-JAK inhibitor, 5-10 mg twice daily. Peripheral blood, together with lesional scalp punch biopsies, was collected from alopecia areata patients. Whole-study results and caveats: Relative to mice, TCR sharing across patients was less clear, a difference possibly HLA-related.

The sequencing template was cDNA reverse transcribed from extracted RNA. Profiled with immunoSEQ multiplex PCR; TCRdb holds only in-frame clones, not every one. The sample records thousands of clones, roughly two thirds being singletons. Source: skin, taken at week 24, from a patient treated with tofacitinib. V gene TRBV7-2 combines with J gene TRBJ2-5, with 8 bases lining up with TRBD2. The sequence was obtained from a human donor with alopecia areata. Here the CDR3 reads CASRSSGGWIETQYF. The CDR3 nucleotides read TGTGCCAGCAGATCAAGCGGGGGCTGGATAGAGACCCAGTACTTC. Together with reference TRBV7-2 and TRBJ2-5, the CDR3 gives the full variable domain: GAGVSQSPSNKVTEKGKDVELRCDPISGHTALYWYRQSLGQGLEFLIYFQGNSAPDKSGLPSDRFSAERTGGSVSTLTIQRTQQEDSAVYLCASRSSGGWIETQYFGPGTRLLVL.